This T cell receptor beta chain was recorded in a study of blood T cell repertoires in COVID-19. Study in general: From T cells, B-cell-depleted T cells, or PBMCs came the material, which was cDNA or gDNA.

Original processing notes: Reference gene primer amplification gave estimated nucleated cell counts. Data came from immunoSEQ multiplex PCR; TCRdb stores just in-frame clones and leaves some out. V and J calls and clone size are as listed in that table; D and trimming were resolved from the DNA. The sample gives a few hundred thousand clones, 70% to 90% of which show up once; 1.2% is in the top ten. V trimming: 5 bases; J trimming: 3 bases; junction bases outside the gene matches: 17. Germline CDR1 and CDR2: SGHTA and FQGNSA. The CDR3 totals 19 residues. V gene TRBV7-2 combines with J gene TRBJ1-4, with 8 bases identical to TRBD1. The TCR originated in a man aged 40-49 years with acute or convalescent COVID-19. Sequenced: peripheral blood. CDR3 residues: CASSRLGARGQSSNEKLFF. The CDR3 region has the DNA TGTGCCAGCAGCCGGTTAGGAGCCAGGGGGCAATCATCTAATGAAAAACTGTTTTTT.